The 4 T cell receptor beta chains below come from one sample, sequenced in a study of blood T cell repertoires in COVID-19. The method was immunoSEQ multiplex PCR; TCRdb's version includes in-frame clones alone and lacks a portion of them. The table shows some 150,000 clones, with 75% to 90% occurring only once. The sequenced sample was peripheral blood. Receptors were obtained from a human donor in a cohort sampled during active COVID-19.

V and J are TRBV2 and TRBJ2-7; 11 positions agree with TRBD1. The germline CDR1 and CDR2 sequences are SNHLY and FYNNEI. This CDR3 region has 13 residues. V was clipped by 4 bases and J by 5 bases; unmatched bases: 1. Written as DNA, the CDR3 is TGTGCCAGCAGTGGGGACAGGGGGAACGAGCAGTACTTC. It translates to CASSGDRGNEQYF.

The CDR3 loop reads CATSTGQGREAFF. CDR3 sequence (DNA): TGTGCCACCTCGACGGGACAGGGCCGTGAAGCTTTCTTT. The chain recombines TRBV24-1 with TRBJ1-1; 9 bases align to TRBD1. Germline V gene data show CDR1 as KGHDR and CDR2 as SFDVKD. This CDR3 is 13 amino acids long. V lost 9 bases and J lost 7; bases outside the gene matches: 8.

The rearrangement uses TRBV21-1 and TRBJ2-3; the table's D call, TRBD2, was not checked against the DNA. TRBV21-1 is recorded as a pseudogene. The CDR3 length is 17 residues. The DNA of the CDR3 is TGTGCCAGCAGCATCGAAAGGGGCGGGATCAGCACAGATACGCAGTATTTT. The encoded protein is CASSIERGGISTDTQYF.

V gene TRBV27 combines with J gene TRBJ2-7; the D is unclear. The CDR3 is 13 residues long. Germline CDR1 reads MNHEY; CDR2 reads SMNVEV (reference sequence). The CDR3 spells CASSGEQPLYRNV. The CDR3 nucleotides are TGTGCCAGCAGCGGCGAACAGCCCCTATATCGAAACGTC.